Sequencing of this T cell receptor beta chain was carried out in a study of T cell clonality in common variable immunodeficiency. Patients had low serum IgG, IgA and/or IgM and specific antibody deficiency. Caucasian heritage predominated among both patients and controls. No CVID subject was ill or on immunomodulatory drugs when sampled. Many counts were recorded for this clone. Antigen unknown. The read stops 3 residues short of the end of the CDR3; the missing end is completed from the germline J gene. CDR1 ENHRY and CDR2 SYGVKD come from the germline V gene. The CDR3 totals 15 residues. J gave up 5 bases and V 3 bases, and 8 bases lay outside the gene matches. Assay used: immunoSEQ multiplex PCR; TCRdb lists only in-frame clones, some missing. The sample shows about 34,000 clones, none of them appearing just once. Findings and caveats of the study: Patient heterogeneity in the CVID cohort limited correlations between repertoire features and clinical complications. In common variable immunodeficiency, TCR beta chains reportedly carried fewer deletions and N-nucleotide insertions.

The chain links TRBV10-3 to TRBJ2-7, with TRBD1 matching over 9 bases. The receptor comes from a human donor with common variable immunodeficiency. The specimen was peripheral blood mononuclear cells. Partial CDR3 DNA: TGTGCCATCAGTGACAAACAGGGGGCGATCCACGAG. Encoded protein: CAISDKQGAIHE. The CDR3 in full is CAISDKQGAIHEQYF.